Here is one TCR beta chain with its context. The data are from a study of T-cell reconstitution after alpha-beta-depleted transplantation in children. The CDR3 spans 13 residues. With 5 bases removed from V and 8 bases from J, the gap between germline ends came to 13 bases. Germline assignment: CDR1 SGHTA and CDR2 FQGNSA. Unique molecular identifiers were incorporated when the TCRbeta library was constructed. Using its own MiXCR run on the PCR reads, TCRdb lists one record per CDR3 protein. This sample has hundreds of thousands of distinct CDR3 sequences, with approximately 32% found just once. The chain combines TRBV7-2 with TRBJ2-1; D perhaps matches TRBD2 (6 bases). This specimen consisted of PBMCs from the stem cell graft donor, obtained from the stem cell graft. The source is a human donor who donated a stem cell graft to a child with aplastic anemia. The CDR3 spells CASSRGTFDEQFF. Written as DNA, the CDR3 is TGTGCCAGCAGCCGCGGGACTTTCGATGAGCAGTTCTTC.